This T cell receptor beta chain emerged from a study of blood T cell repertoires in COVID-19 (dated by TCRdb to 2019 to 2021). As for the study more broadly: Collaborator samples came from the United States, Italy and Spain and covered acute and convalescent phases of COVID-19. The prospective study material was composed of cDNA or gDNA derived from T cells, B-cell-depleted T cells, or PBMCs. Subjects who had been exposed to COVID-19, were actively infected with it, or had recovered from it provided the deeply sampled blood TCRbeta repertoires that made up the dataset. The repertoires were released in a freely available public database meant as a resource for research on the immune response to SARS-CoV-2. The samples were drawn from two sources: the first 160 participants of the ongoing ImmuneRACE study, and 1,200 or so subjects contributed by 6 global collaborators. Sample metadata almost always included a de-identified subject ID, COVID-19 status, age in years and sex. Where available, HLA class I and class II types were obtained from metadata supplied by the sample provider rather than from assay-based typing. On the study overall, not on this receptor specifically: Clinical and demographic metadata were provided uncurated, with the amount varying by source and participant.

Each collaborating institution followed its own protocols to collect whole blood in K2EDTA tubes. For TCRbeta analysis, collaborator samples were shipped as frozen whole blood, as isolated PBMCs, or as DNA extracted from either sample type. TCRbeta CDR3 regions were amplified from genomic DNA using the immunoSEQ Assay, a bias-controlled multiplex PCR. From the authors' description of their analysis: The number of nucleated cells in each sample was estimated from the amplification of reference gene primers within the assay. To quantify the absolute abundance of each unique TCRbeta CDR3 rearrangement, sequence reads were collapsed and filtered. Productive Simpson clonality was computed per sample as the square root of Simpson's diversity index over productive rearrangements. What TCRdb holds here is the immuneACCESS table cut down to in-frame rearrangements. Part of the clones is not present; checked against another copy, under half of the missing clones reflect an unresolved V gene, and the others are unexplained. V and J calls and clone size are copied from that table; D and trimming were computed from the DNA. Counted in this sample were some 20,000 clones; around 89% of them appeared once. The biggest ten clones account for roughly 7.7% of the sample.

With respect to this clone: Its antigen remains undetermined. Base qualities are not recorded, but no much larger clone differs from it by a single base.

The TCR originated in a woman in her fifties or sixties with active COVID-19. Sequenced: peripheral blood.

The CDR3: CASSKDRDRTYNEQFF. The nucleotides read TGTGCCAGCAGTAAAGACAGGGATAGGACCTACAATGAGCAGTTCTTC. The rearranged segments are TRBV2 and TRBJ2-1, and 7 junctional nucleotides match TRBD1. Its CDR3 holds 16 amino acids, cysteine through phenylalanine. Kept here is only the CDR3 DNA, which spans 48 bases and is read in frame from base 1. After removal of 5 bases from V and 2 bases from J, the junction retains 9 bases not matched to a gene. In the germline V gene, CDR1 corresponds to SNHLY and CDR2 to FYNNEI.